The present T cell receptor beta chain was sequenced within a study of CD8+ T cells in alopecia areata. Germline loops: CDR1 SGHTA, CDR2 FQGNSA. The CDR3 runs 15 residues. Trimming took 2 bases from V and 6 from J; bases not matched to a gene: 9. Extracted from the samples, RNA was reverse transcribed into cDNA to serve as the sequencing template. The repertoire was sequenced with immunoSEQ multiplex PCR; TCRdb's copy has only in-frame clones and lacks some. The sample contains about 100,000 clones, 55% to 60% of which appear only once. Findings and caveats of the study: The study found higher clonality in lesional than normal scalp, especially in alopecia totalis/universalis. Normal skin's resident alphabeta T cells are sequenced alongside lesional scalp T cells.

Worth noting for this clone: The target antigen is unknown.

Patients with alopecia areata provided lesional scalp punch biopsies as well as peripheral blood. Sequenced input: NKG2D-low CD8+ T cells sorted from blood. The TCR was taken from a human donor with alopecia areata. This chain uses TRBV7-2 with TRBJ2-7, with 8 bases aligning to TRBD1. CDR3 sequence reads: CASSLPKDRVSEQYF. DNA for the CDR3: TGTGCCAGCAGCTTACCGAAGGACAGGGTGTCCGAGCAGTACTTC.